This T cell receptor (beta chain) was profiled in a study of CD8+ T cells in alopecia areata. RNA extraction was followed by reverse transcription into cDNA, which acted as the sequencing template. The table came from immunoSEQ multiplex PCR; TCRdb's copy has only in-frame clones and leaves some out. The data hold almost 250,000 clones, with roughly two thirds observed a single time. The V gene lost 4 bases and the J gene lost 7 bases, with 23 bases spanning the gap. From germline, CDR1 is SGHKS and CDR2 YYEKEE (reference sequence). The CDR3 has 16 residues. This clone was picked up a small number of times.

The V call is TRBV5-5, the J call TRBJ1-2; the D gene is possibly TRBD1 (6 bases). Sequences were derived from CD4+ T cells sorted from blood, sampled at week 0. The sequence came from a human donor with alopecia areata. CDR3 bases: TGTGCCAGCAGCGTCAGACTGAATACAGGGAATTTTGGCTACACCTTC. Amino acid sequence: CASSVRLNTGNFGYTF.